These T cell receptor beta chains were read from a single sample in a study of T cell repertoires in cytomegalovirus infection. TCRdb re-called the reads through MiXCR, storing one row per CDR3 protein. The sample has 250,000 or so distinct CDR3 sequences, over 15% seen once. Input material: CD8+ T cells from PBMCs. These receptors were obtained from a human donor in good health (CMV status not recorded). Some clones in this sample may be carry-over from other donors' samples. CDR3s include the opening cysteine and the closing phenylalanine or tryptophan. Fields, in order: D gene, clone size, J gene, V gene, CDR3 protein, CDR3 DNA. The D gene is left open where the match is weak. For some rows the clone size is stated as once, few or many, or as a class when expanded; others skip it.

NA,few,TRBJ2-1,TRBV11-1,CASSQVFQGGTRAEQFF,TGTGCCAGCAGTCAAGTCTTTCAGGGAGGGACACGGGCTGAGCAGTTCTTC
NA,NA,TRBJ1-2,TRBV29-1,CSVATAGTDSYGYTF,TGCAGCGTTGCGACAGCCGGAACCGATAGCTATGGCTACACCTTC
NA,many,TRBJ2-3,TRBV7-2,CASSLGLSFTDTQYF,TGTGCCAGCAGCTTAGGGCTGTCTTTCACAGATACGCAGTATTTT
NA,many,TRBJ1-2,TRBV20-1,CSAEKGYGYTF,TGCAGTGCTGAAAAAGGCTATGGCTACACCTTC
NA,NA,TRBJ2-7,TRBV29-1,CSVGTVSSYEQYF,TGCAGCGTTGGGACCGTGAGCTCCTACGAGCAGTACTTC
TRBD1,many,TRBJ1-1,TRBV7-4,CASSLIGQGASSTEAFF,TGTGCCAGCAGCTTAATTGGACAGGGGGCGTCCAGCACTGAAGCTTTCTTT
TRBD1,NA,TRBJ2-6,TRBV19,CASGQGDSGANVLTF,TGTGCCAGCGGACAGGGGGACTCTGGGGCCAACGTCCTGACTTTC
NA,NA,TRBJ2-7,TRBV5-4,CASSWGGQLYEQYF,TGTGCCAGCAGCTGGGGGGGACAGCTATACGAGCAGTACTTC
NA,NA,TRBJ2-1,TRBV20-1,CSARGSGNEQFF,TGCAGTGCTAGAGGGTCGGGTAATGAGCAGTTCTTC
NA,few,TRBJ2-3,TRBV28,CASSGYRELSTDTQYF,TGTGCCAGCAGTGGATACAGGGAGTTGAGCACAGATACGCAGTATTTT
NA,NA,TRBJ1-2,TRBV6-2/TRBV6-3,CASSYSGTEPNYGYTF,TGTGCCAGCAGTTACTCTGGGACCGAGCCGAACTATGGCTACACCTTC
NA,NA,TRBJ2-6,TRBV4-1,CASSQESSSGANVLTF,TGCGCCAGCAGCCAAGAGAGCAGCTCTGGGGCCAACGTCCTGACTTTC
TRBD2,NA,TRBJ2-1,TRBV6-2/TRBV6-3,CASSYSMVRTSGYNEQFF,TGTGCCAGCAGTTACTCGATGGTGAGGACTAGCGGATACAATGAGCAGTTCTTC
NA,many,TRBJ2-1,TRBV5-6,CASSISTEQFF,TGTGCCAGCAGCATTAGCACTGAGCAGTTCTTC
NA,many,TRBJ2-5,TRBV7-9,CASSLEAFQETQYF,TGTGCCAGCAGCTTAGAGGCTTTCCAAGAGACCCAGTACTTC
NA,NA,TRBJ2-7,TRBV3-1,CASSKGMAGRPPYEQYF,TGTGCCAGCAGCAAAGGAATGGCGGGGAGGCCCCCCTACGAGCAGTACTTC
NA,NA,TRBJ2-5,TRBV29-1,CSVIPRLGVWETQYF,TGCAGCGTTATTCCCAGACTGGGAGTCTGGGAGACCCAGTACTTC
NA,few,TRBJ1-1,TRBV12-3/TRBV12-4,CASSTRRDGITPAFF,TGTGCCAGCAGTACACGCCGGGACGGGATCACTCCAGCTTTCTTT
TRBD2,NA,TRBJ2-1,TRBV2,CASSEGTSGVSNEQFF,TGTGCCAGCAGTGAGGGGACTAGCGGGGTGAGCAATGAGCAGTTCTTC
TRBD1,many,TRBJ1-1,TRBV6-2/TRBV6-3,CASSYSNTGQGMTEAFF,TGTGCCAGCAGTTACTCGAATACGGGACAGGGGATGACTGAAGCTTTCTTT
NA,few,TRBJ1-1,TRBV7-9,CASLGETNTEAFF,TGTGCCAGCTTGGGGGAAACGAACACTGAAGCTTTCTTT
NA,few,TRBJ1-6,TRBV2,CATQKWSPLHF,TGTGCCACCCAGAAGTGGTCACCCCTCCACTTT
NA,few,TRBJ1-2,TRBV6-1,CASSFLRGGGEGYTF,TGTGCCAGCAGTTTCCTACGGGGGGGCGGAGAGGGCTACACCTTC
NA,few,TRBJ2-7,TRBV7-9,CASSSRDRTYEQYF,TGTGCCAGCAGCTCCCGGGACCGAACCTACGAGCAGTACTTC
TRBD1,few,TRBJ2-7,TRBV11-2,CASSPQRPGQISYEQYF,TGTGCCAGCAGCCCGCAACGCCCGGGACAGATCTCCTACGAGCAGTACTTC
NA,few,TRBJ2-2,TRBV28,CASSLKGGELFF,TGTGCCAGCAGTTTAAAGGGCGGGGAGCTGTTTTTT
TRBD2,many,TRBJ2-7,TRBV7-2,CASSLATSGYEQYF,TGTGCCAGCAGCTTAGCGACTAGCGGGTACGAGCAGTACTTC
NA,NA,TRBJ2-5,TRBV29-1,CSVEHEVPSAQYF,TGCAGCGTGGAACACGAGGTCCCAAGTGCCCAGTACTTC
NA,many,TRBJ2-3,TRBV7-6,CASSRGFLSTDTQYF,TGTGCCAGCAGCCGGGGCTTCCTTAGCACAGATACGCAGTATTTT
NA,few,TRBJ2-7,TRBV10-2,CASSEVRAYEQYF,TGCGCCAGCAGTGAGGTCAGGGCATACGAGCAGTACTTC
NA,NA,TRBJ2-6,TRBV24-1,CATSDADSGLSSGANVLTF,TGTGCCACCAGTGATGCAGACAGTGGGTTGAGCTCTGGGGCCAACGTCCTGACTTTC
NA,once,TRBJ2-7,TRBV18,CASSPMLGNQDEQYF,TGTGCCAGCTCACCAATGTTGGGGAATCAGGACGAGCAGTACTTC
NA,NA,TRBJ2-6,TRBV5-1,CASSLDGAGANVLTF,TGCGCCAGCAGCTTGGATGGAGCTGGGGCCAACGTCCTGACTTTC
TRBD1,many,TRBJ1-1,TRBV7-9,CASSPRPGTGSGTEAFF,TGTGCCAGCAGCCCGCGTCCCGGGACAGGGTCGGGCACTGAAGCTTTCTTT
TRBD1,NA,TRBJ2-7,TRBV19,CASSTARTGREQYF,TGTGCCAGTAGTACCGCCAGGACAGGCCGCGAGCAGTACTTC
NA,few,TRBJ2-2,TRBV11-2,CASSTGHSTGELFF,TGTGCCAGCAGCACCGGACACAGCACCGGGGAGCTGTTTTTT
TRBD1,NA,TRBJ1-5,TRBV4-1,CASSQLTGGGGQPQHF,TGCGCCAGCAGCCAATTGACAGGGGGCGGGGGTCAGCCCCAGCATTTT
TRBD2,NA,TRBJ2-7,TRBV20-1,CSARTSGGLSSYEQYF,TGCAGTGCTAGGACTAGCGGGGGCCTAAGCTCCTACGAGCAGTACTTC
NA,many,TRBJ2-7,TRBV28,CASSYPLTATHTYEQYF,TGTGCCAGCAGTTACCCCTTGACTGCTACCCATACCTACGAGCAGTACTTC
NA,many,TRBJ1-2,TRBV28,CASSLDINYGYTF,TGTGCCAGCAGTTTGGACATTAACTATGGCTACACCTTC
NA,many,TRBJ1-3,TRBV7-2,CASSHPLAQGERGNTIYF,TGTGCCAGCAGCCACCCCCTAGCGCAAGGGGAACGTGGAAACACCATATATTTT
NA,many,TRBJ2-3,TRBV9,CASSGGTYVSSTDTQYF,TGTGCCAGCAGCGGCGGGACTTACGTCTCTAGCACAGATACGCAGTATTTT
TRBD2,NA,TRBJ2-3,TRBV9,CASSPRLGGRITDTQYF,TGTGCCAGCAGCCCCCGACTGGGAGGGAGAATCACAGATACGCAGTATTTT
NA,few,TRBJ2-7,TRBV29-1,CSVGEDTYEQYF,TGCAGCGTTGGAGAGGATACCTACGAGCAGTACTTC